Below, 31 T cell receptor beta chains from the same sample are listed, as sequenced in a study of T cells in Graves' hyperthyroidism and ophthalmopathy. TCR beta CDR3 sequences were amplified from RNA transcripts. The study used the HTBI primer set for a first-round RT-PCR of the TCR CDR3. TCRdb called the multiplex PCR reads again in MiXCR, with one record for every CDR3 protein. This table holds hundreds of thousands of distinct CDR3 sequences, around 39% found once. Sequenced input: blood. The receptors derive from a young man with Graves' hyperthyroidism.

V gene TRBV29-1 combines with J gene TRBJ1-5; TRBD1 might be the D (5 bases). This CDR3 contains 14 residues. The germline CDR1 and CDR2 sequences are SQVTM and ANQGSEA. V was trimmed by 7 bases and J by 6 bases, leaving 19 bases between them. The CDR3 is CSDGGQGNGQPQHF. CDR3 bases: TGCAGCGATGGAGGGCAGGGAAACGGTCAGCCCCAGCATTTT.

This clonotype was seen only a few times. This sequence joins TRBV14 and TRBJ2-7; D is possibly TRBD2 (6 bases). Trimming took off 4 bases at V and 3 bases at J, with 13 bases between the two ends. The CDR3 has 14 amino acids. The V gene's germline CDR1 is SGHDN and CDR2 FVKESK. CDR3 sequence reads: CASSLAGSDYEQYF. The CDR3 coding sequence is TGTGCCAGCAGCCTCGCGGGGAGTGACTACGAGCAGTACTTC.

This clonotype has at least ten counts. The chain employs TRBV15 and TRBJ2-7, with D unclear. V was trimmed by 0 bases and J by 0 bases, leaving 6 bases between them. Germline CDR1 and CDR2: LNHNV and YYDKDF (reference sequence). The CDR3 has 14 residues. The DNA of the CDR3 is TGTGCCACCAGCAGAGATCCGGACTCCTACGAGCAGTACTTC. Protein product: CATSRDPDSYEQYF.

In this sample, this clonotype turned up many times. V usage is TRBV12-3 or TRBV12-4 and J usage is TRBJ1-6, with 7 bases matching TRBD1. The length of the CDR3 is 14 residues. Germline trimming cut 7 bases from V and 7 bases from J; bases unmatched to any gene: 7. CDR3 sequence reads: CASTPDRANSPLHF. The CDR3 region has the DNA TGTGCCAGCACTCCTGACAGGGCGAATTCACCCCTCCACTTT.

This chain links TRBV19 with TRBJ1-5, with a tentative D call TRBD1 (5 bases). Trimming cost V 10 bases and J 2 bases, with 15 bases left between them. CDR1 and CDR2 from the germline V gene are LNHDA and SQIVND (reference sequence). The CDR3 is 14 residues long. In DNA form, the CDR3 reads TGTGCCATCGCCGTAACGGGGGGCAATCAGCCCCAGCATTTT. The encoded protein is CAIAVTGGNQPQHF.

This clonotype came up a few times. V gene TRBV7-2 combines with J gene TRBJ1-1, with D tentatively TRBD1 (5 bases). Per the germline V gene, CDR1 is SGHTA and CDR2 is FQGNSA. The CDR3 extends over 14 amino acids. Trimming removed 7 bases at V and 5 bases at J, with 17 bases between. The CDR3 DNA follows: TGTGCCAGCACCCGCCGGGGGGGTTATACTGAAGCTTTCTTT. This translates into CASTRRGGYTEAFF.

With regard to this clonotype: A much larger clone lies a single base off, so this may be a read error. J is TRBJ1-6 and V is TRBV5-1; D is unclear. Germline V gene data show CDR1 as SGHRS and CDR2 as YFSETQ. The CDR3 has 13 amino acids. The V and J ends lost 5 bases and 5 bases respectively, with 8 bases between them. In DNA form, the CDR3 reads TGCGCCAGCAGTATGCGGAATAATTCACCCCTCCACTTT. Amino acid sequence: CASSMRNNSPLHF.

This clonotype was picked up one time. A junction end diverges from the germline sequence, so it may reflect a read error. J is TRBJ2-7 and V is TRBV20-1; 9 bases line up with TRBD1. Germline V gene lookup returns CDR1 DFQATT and CDR2 SNEGSKA (reference sequence). The CDR3 is 14 amino acids. CDR3 DNA sequence: TGCAGTGCTAACCCGACAGGGGGGTCCTACGACCAGTACTTC. Its protein product is CSANPTGGSYDQYF.

This clonotype was observed a handful of times. The chain carries TRBV11-2 and TRBJ1-2, with TRBD1 as a possible D gene (6 bases). The CDR3 has 13 amino acids. V was trimmed by 5 bases and J by 7 bases, leaving 14 bases between them. Looked up from germline, CDR1 is SGHAT and CDR2 is FQNNGV. The CDR3 here is CASSPGDYPGYTF. As DNA, the CDR3 is TGTGCCAGCAGCCCAGGGGACTACCCTGGCTACACCTTC.

V gene TRBV25-1 combines with J gene TRBJ1-2; D is possibly TRBD1 (5 bases). The CDR3 sequence is 14 residues long. The germline V gene has CDR1 MGHDK and CDR2 SYGVNS. Between the trimmed V and J ends, which lost 6 bases and 3 bases, there was a span of 14 bases. The CDR3 spells CASRQTGRDYGYTF. The CDR3 nucleotides are TGTGCCAGCAGGCAAACGGGACGGGACTATGGCTACACCTTC.

The chain carries TRBV11-2 and TRBJ1-1, with D maybe TRBD1 (5 bases). Trimming stripped 5 bases from V and 4 bases from J, with 14 bases between. Germline CDR1 and CDR2: SGHAT and FQNNGV. The CDR3 is 14 residues long. The CDR3 nucleotides are TGTGCCAGCAGCGCGATCCGGGGCCCCACTGAAGCTTTCTTT. Translating gives CASSAIRGPTEAFF.

To note about this clonotype: Being one base from a much bigger clone, this may be a read error. This chain uses TRBV2 with TRBJ1-2; no clear D. This CDR3 region has 12 residues. V gave up 4 bases and J gave up 8 bases, with 11 bases separating them. Germline CDR1 SNHLY, CDR2 FYNNEI. The CDR3 spells CASSVRSGGYTF. For the CDR3, the DNA is TGTGCCAGCAGTGTACGGAGTGGAGGCTACACCTTC. The whole variable domain, filled in from reference TRBV2 and TRBJ1-2, reads EPEVTQTPSHQVTQMGQEVILRCVPISNHLYFYWYRQILGQKVEFLVSFYNNEISEKSEIFDDQFSVERPDGSNFTLKIRSTKLEDSAMYFCASSVRSGGYTFGSGTRLTVV.

The chain combines TRBV2 with TRBJ2-7, with D unresolved. Germline loops: CDR1 SNHLY, CDR2 FYNNEI. This CDR3 is built from 16 residues. The V end lost 5 bases, the J end lost 1 base, and 18 bases lay between the germline ends. In DNA, the CDR3 is TGTGCCAGCAGTTCTATAGGGTCCGACCTGTCCTACGAGCAGTACTTC. Its translation: CASSSIGSDLSYEQYF.

This clonotype has ten or more counts. The rearrangement uses TRBV2 and TRBJ1-5, with TRBD1 matching 7 bases. V lost 8 bases and J lost 2; bases outside the gene matches: 6. The CDR3 consists of 14 residues. Per germline, CDR1 SNHLY and CDR2 FYNNEI. CDR3 protein: CASQPTGGNQPQHF. The CDR3, as DNA: TGTGCCAGCCAACCTACAGGGGGCAATCAGCCCCAGCATTTT.

This clonotype occurred a few times. The chain combines TRBV2 with TRBJ1-6, with a tentative D call TRBD1 (5 bases). Germline-derived CDR1 and CDR2 are SNHLY and FYNNEI. V lost 6 bases and J lost 0, with 9 bases in between. CDR3 length: 15 amino acids. The CDR3 is CASSQGSSYNSPLHF. For the CDR3, the DNA is TGTGCCAGCAGCCAGGGTAGCTCCTATAATTCACCCCTCCACTTT.

There are a few counts of this clonotype. The chain joins TRBV6-6 to TRBJ1-3, with 8 positions matching TRBD1. V gave up 5 bases and J gave up 0 bases; unmatched junction bases: 3. The CDR3 runs to 15 residues. Germline V gene sequence: CDR1 MNHNY, CDR2 SVGAGI (reference sequence). Written as DNA, the CDR3 is TGTGCCAGCAGTGACAGGGGCGGCTCTGGAAACACCATATATTTT. Protein: CASSDRGGSGNTIYF.

This clonotype was counted only a few times. The genes are TRBV7-2 and TRBJ2-2; either TRBD1 or TRBD2 may fit D (6 bases each). Per the germline V gene, CDR1 is SGHTA and CDR2 is FQGNSA. Trimming cost V 1 base and J 5 bases, with 11 bases left between them. This CDR3 comprises 15 residues. As DNA, the CDR3 is TGTGCCAGCAGCTTAGATGAGGGGGGTACCGGGGAGCTGTTTTTT. The encoded protein is CASSLDEGGTGELFF.

This clonotype was detected ten times or more. This chain links TRBV12-3 or TRBV12-4 with TRBJ1-1; no definite D call. Trimming cost V 6 bases and J 2 bases, with 13 bases left between them. The length of the CDR3 is 14 residues. CDR3 amino acids: CASSRVSGNTEAFF. Written as DNA, the CDR3 is TGTGCCAGCAGCCGTGTTTCAGGTAACACTGAAGCTTTCTTT.

The chain links TRBV10-3 to TRBJ1-5; TRBD1 aligns across 10 bases. Germline V gene data show CDR1 as ENHRY and CDR2 as SYGVKD. V gave up 6 bases and J gave up 0 bases; unmatched junction bases: 5. The CDR3 covers 16 residues. CDR3 sequence: CAISFGTGDSNQPQHF. The CDR3 DNA sequence: TGTGCCATCAGCTTTGGGACAGGGGATAGCAATCAGCCCCAGCATTTT.

J is TRBJ2-7 and V is TRBV4-2; 11 nucleotides match TRBD2. V shed 2 bases, J shed 5 bases, and the junction held 2 bases outside the gene matches. This CDR3 has 14 residues. Germline V gives CDR1 LGHNA, CDR2 YNFKEQ. This CDR3 reads CASSQSLAGDEQYF. CDR3 nucleotides: TGTGCCAGCAGCCAATCACTAGCGGGAGACGAGCAGTACTTC.

Ten or more counts support this clonotype. This chain uses TRBV29-1 with TRBJ1-2; 10 nucleotides agree with TRBD1. This CDR3 has 17 residues. The junction had 12 bases not matched to a gene; V was cut back by 5 bases and J by 0 bases. Germline lookup yields CDR1 SQVTM and CDR2 ANQGSEA. CDR3 sequence: CSVPRWDRGTANYGYTF. The CDR3 DNA sequence: TGCAGCGTTCCTAGGTGGGACAGGGGAACAGCTAACTATGGCTACACCTTC. Supplemented by reference TRBV29-1 and TRBJ1-2, the full variable domain reads SAVISQKPSRDICQRGTSLTIQCQVDSQVTMMFWYRQQPGQSLTLIATANQGSEATYESGFVIDKFPISRPNLTFSTLTVSNMSPEDSSIYLCSVPRWDRGTANYGYTFGSGTRLTVV.

This clonotype turned up a few times. CDR3 sequence reads: CASSFVGGRNTEAFF. The CDR3 nucleotides are TGTGCCAGCAGCTTTGTAGGGGGGCGCAACACTGAAGCTTTCTTT. The chain carries TRBV7-8 and TRBJ1-1, with a possible D match to TRBD1 (6 bases). This CDR3 comprises 15 residues. Trimming removed 3 bases at V and 2 bases at J, with 13 bases between. Germline V lookup: CDR1 SGHVS, CDR2 FQNEAQ.

This clonotype was seen a handful of times. The CDR3 coding sequence is TGTGCTAGTGGTTTGGGTTCTGGGACCCAGTACTTC. Its protein is CASGLGSGTQYF. This chain connects TRBV12-5 to TRBJ2-5, with D unresolved. The V end was cut by 1 base, the J end by 7 bases, with 7 bases between. The CDR3 is made up of 12 amino acids. Germline CDR1 reads LGHNT; CDR2 reads FRNRAP.

Points on this clonotype: Germline and junction disagree at one end, which may indicate a read error. This chain joins TRBV7-3 and TRBJ2-7; D gene uncertain. CDR1 is SGHTA and CDR2 is FQGTGA in the germline V gene. The length of the CDR3 is 15 residues. The CDR3 DNA sequence: TGCGCCAGCAGCCTGCAGGACCCCCTAACCTACGAGCAGTACTTC. The encoded protein is CASSLQDPLTYEQYF. Looking up the rest from reference TRBV7-3 and TRBJ2-7 gives the full variable domain: GAGVSQTPSNKVTEKGKYVELRCDPISGHTALYWYRQSLGQGPEFLIYFQGTGAADDSGLPNDRFFAVRPEGSVSTLKIQRTERGDSAVYLCASSLQDPLTYEQYFGPGTRLTVT.

This clonotype came up many times. The chain joins TRBV12-3 or TRBV12-4 to TRBJ2-7, with TRBD1 as a possible D gene (5 bases). CDR3 length equals 13 residues. The ends were cut back, 3 bases at V and 3 bases at J, with 9 bases in the middle. The DNA for the CDR3 is TGTGCCAGCAGTTTGGAGACAGACTACGAGCAGTACTTC. Amino acids: CASSLETDYEQYF.

This clonotype showed up many times. The chain links TRBV29-1 to TRBJ2-5; D is unclear. The V end lost 0 bases, the J end lost 3 bases, and 14 bases lay between the germline ends. The CDR3 covers 15 residues. From germline, CDR1 is SQVTM and CDR2 ANQGSEA. The CDR3: CSVEDRVERKETQYF. The DNA for the CDR3 is TGCAGCGTTGAAGATCGGGTGGAGCGTAAAGAGACCCAGTACTTC.

Details on this clonotype: A read error is likely, as this CDR3 ends without the conserved phenylalanine or tryptophan. This chain connects TRBV7-9 to TRBJ1-2; no clear D. Trimming removed 3 bases at V and 4 bases at J, with 9 bases between. This CDR3 is 13 amino acids long. Germline CDR1 and CDR2: SEHNR and FQNEAQ (reference sequence). CDR3 residues: CASSLDGSYGYTL. In DNA, the CDR3 is TGTGCCAGCAGCTTGGACGGCAGCTATGGCTACACCCTC.

This clonotype was seen ten or more times. The V call is TRBV19, the J call TRBJ1-1; TRBD1 matches at 7 bases. Trimming took 7 bases from V and 7 from J; bases not matched to a gene: 9. The CDR3 runs 13 residues. The germline V gene encodes CDR1 LNHDA and CDR2 SQIVND (reference sequence). The DNA of the CDR3 is TGTGCCAGTAAGGGGGACAGAAAACATGAAGCTTTCTTT. Translating gives CASKGDRKHEAFF.

Comments on this clonotype: This may be a read error: a much more frequent sequence differs by one nucleotide. The gene calls are TRBV15 and TRBJ2-2; no firm D call. From germline, CDR1 is LNHNV and CDR2 YYDKDF (reference sequence). CDR3 length: 15 amino acids. Here the CDR3 reads CATSRDPASTRELFF. As DNA, the CDR3 is TGTGCCACCAGCAGAGATCCCGCCAGCACCAGGGAGCTGTTTTTT.

In regard to this clonotype: The junction and the germline gene differ at one end; a read error may be behind it. This chain joins TRBV25-1 and TRBJ1-1; D might be TRBD1 (5 bases). CDR1 is MGHDK, CDR2 SYGVNS, per germline. The CDR3 length is 16 residues. CDR3 region: CACSARDSWGGTEAFF. For the CDR3, the DNA is TGTGCCTGCAGTGCCAGGGATTCCTGGGGGGGCACTGAAGCTTTCTTT.

Note on this clonotype: This may be a read error: a much more frequent sequence differs by one nucleotide. Given the absence of the conserved phenylalanine or tryptophan at the CDR3 end, a read error is likely. The V call is TRBV2, the J call TRBJ1-1; D perhaps matches TRBD1 (6 bases). The CDR3 is 12 amino acids. Between the trimmed V and J ends, which lost 6 bases and 10 bases, there was a span of 15 bases. Looked up from germline, CDR1 is SNHLY and CDR2 is FYNNEI. CDR3 loop: CASSAEGGTAFL. CDR3 DNA: TGTGCCAGCAGCGCCGAGGGGGGAACAGCTTTCCTT.